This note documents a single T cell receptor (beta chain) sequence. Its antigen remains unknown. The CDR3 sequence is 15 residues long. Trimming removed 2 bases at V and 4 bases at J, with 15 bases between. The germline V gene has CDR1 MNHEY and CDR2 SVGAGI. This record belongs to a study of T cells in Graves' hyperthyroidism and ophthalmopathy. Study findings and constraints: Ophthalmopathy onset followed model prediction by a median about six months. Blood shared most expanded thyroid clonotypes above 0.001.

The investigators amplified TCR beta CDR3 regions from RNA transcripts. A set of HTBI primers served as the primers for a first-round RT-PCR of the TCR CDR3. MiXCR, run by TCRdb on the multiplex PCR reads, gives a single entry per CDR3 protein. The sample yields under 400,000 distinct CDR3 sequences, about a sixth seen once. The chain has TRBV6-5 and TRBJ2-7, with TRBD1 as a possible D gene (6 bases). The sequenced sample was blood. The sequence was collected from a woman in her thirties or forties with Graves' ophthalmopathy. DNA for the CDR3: TGTGCCAGCAGTTACGGTACAGGGATGATGTACGAGCAGTACTTC. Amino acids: CASSYGTGMMYEQYF.